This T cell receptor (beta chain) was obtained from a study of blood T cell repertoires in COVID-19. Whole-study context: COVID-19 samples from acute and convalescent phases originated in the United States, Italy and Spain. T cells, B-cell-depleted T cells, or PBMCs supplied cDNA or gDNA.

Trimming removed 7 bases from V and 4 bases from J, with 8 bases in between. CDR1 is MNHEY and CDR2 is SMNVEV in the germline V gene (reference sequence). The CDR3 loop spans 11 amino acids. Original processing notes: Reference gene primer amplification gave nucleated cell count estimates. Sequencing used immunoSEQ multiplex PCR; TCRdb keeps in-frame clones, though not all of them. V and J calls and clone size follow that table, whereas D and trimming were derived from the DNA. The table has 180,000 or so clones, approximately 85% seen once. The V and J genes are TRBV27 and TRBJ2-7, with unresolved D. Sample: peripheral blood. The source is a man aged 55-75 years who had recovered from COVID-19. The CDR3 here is CASTGGYEQYF. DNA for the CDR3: TGTGCCAGCACAGGTGGGTACGAGCAGTACTTC.